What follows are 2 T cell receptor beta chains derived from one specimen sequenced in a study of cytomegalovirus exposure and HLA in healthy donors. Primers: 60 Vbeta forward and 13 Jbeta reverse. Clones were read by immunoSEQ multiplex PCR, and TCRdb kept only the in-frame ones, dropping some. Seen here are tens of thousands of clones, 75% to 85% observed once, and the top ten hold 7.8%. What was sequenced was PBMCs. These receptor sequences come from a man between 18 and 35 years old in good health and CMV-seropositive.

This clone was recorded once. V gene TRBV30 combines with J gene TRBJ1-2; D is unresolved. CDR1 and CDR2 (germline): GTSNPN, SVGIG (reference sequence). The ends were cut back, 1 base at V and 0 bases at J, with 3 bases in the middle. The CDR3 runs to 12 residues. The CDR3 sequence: CAWSATNYGYTF. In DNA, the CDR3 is TGTGCCTGGAGTGCCACTAACTATGGCTACACCTTC.

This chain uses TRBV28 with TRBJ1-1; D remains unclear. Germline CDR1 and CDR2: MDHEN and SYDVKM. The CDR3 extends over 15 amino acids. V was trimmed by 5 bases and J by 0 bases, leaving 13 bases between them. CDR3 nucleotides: TGTGCCAGCAGTCCGACACGGTCCGTGAACACTGAAGCTTTCTTT. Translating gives CASSPTRSVNTEAFF.